Below, one TCR beta chain is given with its context. The PCR employed 60 Vbeta primers together with 13 Jbeta primers. Measured with immunoSEQ multiplex PCR; TCRdb has only the in-frame clones, and not every one. Here the sample spans about 130,000 clones, around 80% being singletons. The data are from a study of cytomegalovirus exposure and HLA in healthy donors. This CDR3 comprises 14 residues. Germline V CDR1 and CDR2: LNHDA, SQIVND (reference sequence). Germline trimming cut 5 bases from V and 3 bases from J; bases unmatched to any gene: 6. Sequenced input: PBMCs. This TCR came from a woman aged 30 to 39 in good health and CMV-seronegative. The chain uses TRBV19 and TRBJ2-7, with 8 bases fitting TRBD1. The CDR3 DNA follows: TGTGCCAGTAGTCGCTTGGGACAGGACTACGAGCAGTACTTC. Translation: CASSRLGQDYEQYF.